Listed here are 8 T cell receptor beta chains from one sample, sequenced in a study of T cells in Graves' hyperthyroidism and ophthalmopathy. RNA transcripts gave rise to amplified TCR beta CDR3 regions. HTBI primers were the set used in a first-round RT-PCR of the TCR CDR3. TCRdb itself ran the multiplex PCR reads through MiXCR, one entry per CDR3 protein. The sample consists of around 340,000 distinct CDR3 sequences, more than 11% of them appearing once. The sequencing sample was made of blood. The receptors here all came from a woman younger than 45 with Graves' hyperthyroidism.

Turning to this clonotype: The junction shows a germline mismatch at one end, possibly a read error. J is TRBJ1-3 and V is TRBV20-1; D is uncertain. The CDR3 sequence is 13 residues long. Germline V lookup: CDR1 DFQATT, CDR2 SNEGSKA (reference sequence). The CDR3 is CSAVQSSGDTIYF. The CDR3 bases are TGCAGTGCTGTTCAGAGCTCTGGAGACACCATATATTTT.

This clonotype has ten or more counts. The chain recombines TRBV20-1 with TRBJ2-3; 7 bases are shared with TRBD2. V was pared by 3 bases and J by 2 bases, with 5 bases of the junction left unmatched. The germline CDR1 and CDR2 sequences are DFQATT and SNEGSKA (reference sequence). The CDR3 runs 14 residues. In nucleotides, the CDR3 is TGCAGTGCTAGTACAGCGGGAAACACAGATACGCAGTATTTT. Amino acids: CSASTAGNTDTQYF.

This clonotype has a count of ten or more. This rearrangement joins TRBV7-3 to TRBJ2-1, with D perhaps matching TRBD1 or TRBD2 (6 bases each). Trimming removed 5 bases from V and 3 bases from J, with 14 bases in between. The germline V gene encodes CDR1 SGHTA and CDR2 FQGTGA. CDR3 length: 15 residues. CDR3 in amino acids: CASSVQGGSYNEQFF. In nucleotides, the CDR3 is TGTGCCAGCAGCGTACAGGGAGGTAGCTACAATGAGCAGTTCTTC.

The genes are TRBV3-1 and TRBJ2-3, with 13 bases matching TRBD2. V was clipped by 2 bases and J by 7 bases; unmatched bases: 6. CDR3 length: 16 residues. In germline, CDR1 is LGHDT, CDR2 YNNKEL (reference sequence). The CDR3 loop reads CASSQSRTSGGNTQYF. CDR3 DNA: TGTGCCAGCAGCCAATCAAGGACTAGCGGGGGTAATACGCAGTATTTT.

The sample holds a few counts of this clonotype. CDR3 loop: CSAREPPRGRVTYEQYF. CDR3 sequence (DNA): TGCAGTGCTAGAGAGCCCCCACGCGGGAGGGTTACCTACGAGCAGTACTTC. The rearrangement uses TRBV20-1 and TRBJ2-7, with TRBD2 matching over 9 bases. In germline, CDR1 is DFQATT, CDR2 SNEGSKA (reference sequence). V shed 0 bases and J 2 bases; nucleotides not matched to a gene: 11. The CDR3 is 17 amino acids.

V usage is TRBV3-1 and J usage is TRBJ2-7; possibly TRBD2 for D (6 bases). The V end was cut by 0 bases, the J end by 3 bases, with 12 bases between. Germline CDR1 is LGHDT and CDR2 is YNNKEL (reference sequence). The CDR3 runs 15 residues. CDR3 protein: CASSQDRNSGYEQYF. The CDR3 nucleotides are TGTGCCAGCAGCCAAGATAGGAATAGCGGCTACGAGCAGTACTTC.

This clonotype has at least ten counts. CDR3 amino acids: CGTRLEAGVGEQYF. In DNA form, the CDR3 reads TGTGGCACCCGCTTAGAGGCAGGGGTGGGTGAGCAGTACTTC. The chain joins TRBV11-2 to TRBJ2-7; TRBD1 is a possible D gene (6 bases). CDR3 size: 14 residues. Germline V CDR1 and CDR2: SGHAT, FQNNGV.

Only a few counts were recorded for this clonotype. The V call is TRBV30, the J call TRBJ1-3; unclear D gene. The V gene's germline CDR1 is GTSNPN and CDR2 SVGIG (reference sequence). The CDR3 totals 15 residues. In DNA, the CDR3 is TGTGCTCTAATTACTGGATTTCGGGTAGGAGACACCATATATTTT. Amino acids: CALITGFRVGDTIYF.